One and the same sample provided the 26 T cell receptor beta chains below, sequenced in a study of cytomegalovirus exposure and HLA in healthy donors. Assay used: immunoSEQ multiplex PCR; TCRdb lists only in-frame clones, some missing. Of over 60,000 clones listed, over 95% are singletons. Sequencing was done on a sample of PBMCs. The receptors shown here come from a man aged 18 to 30 in good health and CMV-seronegative.

V and J are TRBV6-6 and TRBJ2-1, with D perhaps TRBD1 (7 bases). Germline V gene data show CDR1 as MNHNY and CDR2 as SVGAGI (reference sequence). Trimming shortened V by 6 bases and J by 8 bases, and 11 bases separated the two germline ends. The CDR3 has 12 amino acids. Here the CDR3 reads CASSPRGDEQFF. CDR3 DNA: TGTGCCAGCAGCCCCAGGGGGGATGAGCAGTTCTTC.

The chain joins TRBV18 to TRBJ2-3; 13 positions agree with TRBD2. The germline V gene encodes CDR1 KGHSH and CDR2 LQKENI. Unmatched junction bases numbered 3, after V lost 5 bases and J lost 1 base. The CDR3 loop spans 16 amino acids. The CDR3 bases are TGTGCCAGCTCAGCCGGGACTAGCGGGGGCACAGATACGCAGTATTTT. Its protein is CASSAGTSGGTDTQYF.

This chain connects TRBV11-2 to TRBJ2-1; 12 bases line up with TRBD2. The length of the CDR3 is 16 residues. Looked up from germline, CDR1 is SGHAT and CDR2 is FQNNGV. Germline trimming cut 6 bases from V and 9 bases from J; bases unmatched to any gene: 12. The CDR3 protein is CASRKTSGRFGSEQFF. Written as DNA, the CDR3 is TGTGCCAGCAGAAAGACTAGCGGGAGATTCGGGTCTGAGCAGTTCTTC.

In DNA, the CDR3 is TGTGCCAGCTCACCACCAACAGGGAACTATGGCTACACCTTC. Translation: CASSPPTGNYGYTF. The gene calls are TRBV18 and TRBJ1-2, with TRBD1 as a possible D gene (6 bases). V dropped 0 bases and J dropped 2 bases, with 7 bases sitting between them. The CDR3 loop spans 14 amino acids. Germline values: CDR1 KGHSH, CDR2 LQKENI.

This clone was recorded only once. This rearrangement joins TRBV7-9 to TRBJ2-7; 8 nucleotides line up with TRBD1. The germline CDR1 and CDR2 sequences are SEHNR and FQNEAQ (reference sequence). The CDR3 loop spans 16 amino acids. J lost 2 bases, V lost 5 bases, and 11 bases had no gene match. The chain's CDR3 is CASSHETGGSPYEQYF. The CDR3 region has the DNA TGTGCCAGCAGCCACGAAACAGGGGGGTCCCCCTACGAGCAGTACTTC.

This chain uses TRBV7-9 with TRBJ1-1; 10 nucleotides align to TRBD1. Germline V CDR1 and CDR2: SEHNR, FQNEAQ (reference sequence). This CDR3 is 14 amino acids long. The V segment lost 4 bases and the J segment 6 bases; nucleotides outside the gene matches: 5. This CDR3 is CASSSGQGIAEAFF. The CDR3 DNA sequence: TGTGCCAGCAGCTCGGGACAGGGGATCGCTGAAGCTTTCTTT.

The genes are TRBV19 and TRBJ2-3, with 7 bases matching TRBD2. The CDR3 length is 15 residues. Germline V lookup: CDR1 LNHDA, CDR2 SQIVND (reference sequence). V was pared by 5 bases and J by 1 base, with 6 bases of the junction left unmatched. The CDR3 loop reads CASSPGGGRTDTQYF. The CDR3 DNA reads TGTGCCAGTAGTCCAGGCGGGGGTCGCACAGATACGCAGTATTTT.

J is TRBJ2-7 and V is TRBV5-1, with TRBD2 identical over 8 bases. There are 14 residues in the CDR3. The germline V gene encodes CDR1 SGHRS and CDR2 YFSETQ. Trimming at V came to 1 base and at J to 6 bases, leaving 6 bases not matched to a gene. For the CDR3, the DNA is TGCGCCAGCAGCTTGCACAGCGGGAGATCCGAGCAGTACTTC. Translation: CASSLHSGRSEQYF.

This chain links TRBV11-2 with TRBJ1-6; TRBD1 matches at 7 bases. V was pared by 6 bases and J by 10 bases, with 9 bases of the junction left unmatched. Germline-derived CDR1 and CDR2 are SGHAT and FQNNGV. This CDR3 has 14 residues. The chain's CDR3 is CASRIAAGGSPLHF. The DNA for the CDR3 is TGTGCCAGCAGGATAGCGGCAGGGGGATCACCCCTCCACTTT. The complete variable domain, with remaining parts taken from reference TRBV11-2 and TRBJ1-6, reads EAGVAQSPRYKIIEKRQSVAFWCNPISGHATLYWYQQILGQGPKLLIQFQNNGVVDDSQLPKDRFSAERLKGVDSTLKIQPAKLEDSAVYLCASRIAAGGSPLHFGNGTRLTVT.

V usage is TRBV11-2 and J usage is TRBJ2-7; 8 nucleotides match TRBD2. V gave up 5 bases and J gave up 1 base; unmatched junction bases: 7. Germline CDR1 reads SGHAT; CDR2 reads FQNNGV. This CDR3 has 15 residues. CDR3 amino acids: CASSPGGVPSYEQYF. CDR3 coding DNA: TGTGCCAGCAGCCCCGGGGGGGTCCCATCCTACGAGCAGTACTTC.

The V gene is TRBV6-5, the J gene TRBJ2-7, with TRBD2 as a possible D gene (5 bases). Looked up from germline, CDR1 is MNHEY and CDR2 is SVGAGI. The CDR3 has 15 amino acids. Trimming removed 7 bases from V and 5 bases from J, with 21 bases in between. This chain's CDR3 is CASTEEDRSRNEQYF. The CDR3 bases are TGTGCCAGCACCGAGGAGGATCGGTCGAGGAACGAGCAGTACTTC.

J is TRBJ1-2 and V is TRBV6-6, with 9 bases fitting TRBD1. The CDR3 covers 14 residues. The ends lost 5 bases at V and 3 bases at J; junction bases unmatched: 4. Germline V gene sequence: CDR1 MNHNY, CDR2 SVGAGI (reference sequence). CDR3 nucleotides: TGTGCCAGCAGTCCACAGGGGGCTCACTATGGCTACACCTTC. It translates to CASSPQGAHYGYTF.

The chain links TRBV19 to TRBJ2-1, with TRBD2 identical over 10 bases. After removal of 4 bases from V and 7 bases from J, the junction contained 13 bases not matched to a gene. This CDR3 has 17 residues. Germline loops: CDR1 LNHDA, CDR2 SQIVND (reference sequence). The CDR3 DNA follows: TGTGCCAGTAGTACCCTGCGGAGCGGGAGGGGTAGGAATGAGCAGTTCTTC. It codes for CASSTLRSGRGRNEQFF.

This clone was seen at least ten times. V is TRBV4-1 and J is TRBJ1-5; TRBD1 matches 10 bases. Per germline, CDR1 MGHRA and CDR2 YSYEKL. The V and J ends lost 3 bases and 0 bases, in that order; junction bases with no gene match: 8. This CDR3 region has 18 residues. CDR3 DNA sequence: TGCGCCAGCAGCCACGGGACAGGGGAGACGGATAGCAATCAGCCCCAGCATTTT. Protein sequence: CASSHGTGETDSNQPQHF.

The gene calls are TRBV19 and TRBJ1-5; 7 bases align to TRBD1. Per germline, CDR1 LNHDA and CDR2 SQIVND (reference sequence). The CDR3 spans 12 residues. V shed 10 bases, J shed 5 bases, and the junction held 5 bases outside the gene matches. CDR3 DNA: TGTGCCACGTCAGACAGGGATCAGCCCCAGCATTTT. Amino acid sequence: CATSDRDQPQHF.

The chain links TRBV10-3 to TRBJ2-2, with 11 positions matching TRBD1. With 0 bases clipped from V and 4 bases from J, the junction kept 10 bases outside the gene matches. The CDR3 extends over 19 amino acids. Per germline, CDR1 ENHRY and CDR2 SYGVKD. CDR3 sequence reads: CAISESRGRTGGITGELFF. In DNA, the CDR3 is TGTGCCATCAGTGAGTCCAGGGGCCGGACAGGGGGCATCACCGGGGAGCTGTTTTTT.

The chain links TRBV28 to TRBJ1-2; TRBD1 might be the D (5 bases). Trimming removed 7 bases at V and 8 bases at J, with 26 bases between. Per germline, CDR1 MDHEN and CDR2 SYDVKM. The CDR3 runs 16 residues. DNA of the CDR3: TGTGCCAGCATCCCCTCGGGGCTACTTAATAGCGGAGGCTACACCTTC. It is translated as CASIPSGLLNSGGYTF.

The chain carries TRBV7-6 and TRBJ2-3, with 9 bases aligning to TRBD2. CDR1 SGHVS and CDR2 FNYEAQ come from the germline V gene. The ends lost 1 base at V and 4 bases at J; junction bases unmatched: 3. This CDR3 contains 15 residues. CDR3 in DNA: TGTGCCAGCAGCTTAGTAGCGGGAGCCCCAGATACGCAGTATTTT. Translated: CASSLVAGAPDTQYF.

This rearrangement joins TRBV6-5 to TRBJ2-7; D possibly corresponds to TRBD2 (6 bases). The CDR3 runs 15 residues. From germline, CDR1 is MNHEY and CDR2 SVGAGI. The V and J ends lost 8 bases and 1 base respectively, with 18 bases between them. CDR3 protein: CASGFFGGGSYEQYF. As DNA, the CDR3 is TGTGCCAGCGGCTTTTTTGGCGGAGGGTCCTACGAGCAGTACTTC.

The chain uses TRBV4-1 and TRBJ2-7, with 9 bases matching TRBD1. This CDR3 is built from 17 residues. Germline CDR1 reads MGHRA; CDR2 reads YSYEKL. With 1 base clipped from V and 1 base from J, the junction kept 8 bases outside the gene matches. The CDR3 region is CASSQVVGTGRSYEQYF. In DNA, the CDR3 is TGCGCCAGCAGCCAAGTCGTAGGGACAGGGAGGTCCTACGAGCAGTACTTC.

The V and J genes are TRBV5-1 and TRBJ2-2; the D gene is possibly TRBD1 (5 bases). CDR1 is SGHRS, CDR2 YFSETQ, per germline. V was clipped by 4 bases and J by 4 bases, with 11 bases between them. CDR3 length equals 14 residues. The chain's CDR3 is CASSRPDSTGELFF. The CDR3 DNA follows: TGCGCCAGCAGCCGACCCGACAGCACCGGGGAGCTGTTTTTT.

The chain is built from TRBV30 and TRBJ1-5; D not resolved. Germline assignment: CDR1 GTSNPN and CDR2 SVGIG (reference sequence). CDR3 length: 15 amino acids. The ends were cut back, 2 bases at V and 3 bases at J, with 14 bases in the middle. CDR3 loop: CAWSRPQRHNQPQHF. The CDR3 nucleotides are TGTGCCTGGAGTAGACCCCAGCGCCACAATCAGCCCCAGCATTTT.

The V call is TRBV11-2, the J call TRBJ2-1; 11 bases are a match to TRBD2. The germline V gene has CDR1 SGHAT and CDR2 FQNNGV. The CDR3 loop spans 16 amino acids. J gave up 4 bases and V 5 bases, and 7 bases lay outside the gene matches. The DNA for the CDR3 is TGTGCCAGCAGCCCACCGACTAGCGGGGCGTACAATGAGCAGTTCTTC. It is translated as CASSPPTSGAYNEQFF.

V and J are TRBV5-1 and TRBJ1-4; D is possibly TRBD1 (5 bases). Germline CDR1 and CDR2: SGHRS and YFSETQ. V was pared by 0 bases and J by 5 bases, with 8 bases between. The length of the CDR3 is 14 residues. The CDR3: CASSLDRRNEKLFF. CDR3 in DNA: TGCGCCAGCAGCTTGGACAGGAGAAATGAAAAACTGTTTTTT.

The V gene is TRBV11-2, the J gene TRBJ2-7; 10 nucleotides align to TRBD2. Trimming cost V 0 bases and J 4 bases; bases outside gene matches: 6. CDR1 SGHAT and CDR2 FQNNGV come from the germline V gene. This CDR3 has 16 residues. The CDR3 bases are TGTGCCAGCAGCTTAGATCTAGCGGGGGTACAATACGAGCAGTACTTC. It codes for CASSLDLAGVQYEQYF.

The V call is TRBV7-9, the J call TRBJ2-7, with D uncertain. The CDR3 totals 12 residues. V gave up 8 bases and J gave up 0 bases, with 8 bases separating them. Germline lookup yields CDR1 SEHNR and CDR2 FQNEAQ (reference sequence). Here the CDR3 DNA reads TGTGCCAGCTCGCCTAGCTCCTACGAGCAGTACTTC. Its protein is CASSPSSYEQYF.